The rows below give T cell receptor beta chains drawn from one sample of a study of T-cell reconstitution after alpha-beta-depleted transplantation in children. TCRdb reprocessed the PCR reads with MiXCR, giving one entry per CDR3 protein. This table has about 540,000 distinct CDR3 sequences, around 16% appearing once. Material: PBMCs from the stem cell graft donor, obtained from the stem cell graft. These receptors came from a human donor who donated a stem cell graft to a child with acute lymphoblastic leukemia. Each CDR3 is given with its conserved first and last residue. Fields, in order: J gene, CDR3 length, clone size, V gene, D gene, CDR3 DNA, CDR3 protein. D genes are given only for firm matches. The size field is filled for only some rows; it gives once, few, many or a size class.

TRBJ2-3,16,NA,TRBV6-5,TRBD1,TGTGCCAGCAGCCCCGGACAGGGGCTACGCACAGATACGCAGTATTTT,CASSPGQGLRTDTQYF
TRBJ2-7,13,few,TRBV12-3/TRBV12-4,NA,TGTGCCAGCAGTAAGAAGAGCTCCTACGAGCAGTACTTC,CASSKKSSYEQYF
TRBJ2-1,16,few,TRBV24-1,TRBD2,TGTGCCACCAGTGATCCCATGGGGGGGAGCGTCTATGAGCAGTTCTTC,CATSDPMGGSVYEQFF
TRBJ2-1,15,NA,TRBV7-9,NA,TGTGCCAGCCCCATGGGGGAGAGAGCCTACAATGAGCAGTTCTTC,CASPMGERAYNEQFF
TRBJ2-7,14,few,TRBV12-3/TRBV12-4,TRBD2,TGTGCCAGCAGTCGGGGGGAGGGGCGAGGTGAGCAGTACTTC,CASSRGEGRGEQYF
TRBJ1-2,18,few,TRBV6-5,TRBD1,TGTGCCAGCAGCCCCCTCTGGGGACAGGGGGCGACAAACTATGGCTACACCTTC,CASSPLWGQGATNYGYTF
TRBJ2-7,18,NA,TRBV11-1,NA,TGTGCCAGCAGGCCCCCCGGGACAGATAGCGGAGGCTCCTACGAGCAGTACTTC,CASRPPGTDSGGSYEQYF
TRBJ2-1,16,NA,TRBV20-1,TRBD2,TGCAGTGCTTTTCCACTAGCGGGAGGGCCGGTGAATGAGCAGTTCTTC,CSAFPLAGGPVNEQFF
TRBJ2-7,14,NA,TRBV18,NA,TGTGCCAGCTCACCACTAGACACCTCCTACGAGCAGTACTTC,CASSPLDTSYEQYF
TRBJ1-1,16,NA,TRBV27,TRBD1,TGTGCCAGCAGTTTAACGCAGGGGGTGATGAACACTGAAGCTTTCTTT,CASSLTQGVMNTEAFF
TRBJ2-1,13,NA,TRBV12-5,NA,TGTGCTAGTGGTGCTCCCAATGAGGGTGAGCAGTTCTTC,CASGAPNEGEQFF
TRBJ2-2,12,few,TRBV5-1,NA,TGCGCCAGCAGCTTGTGGATCGGGGAGCTGTTTTTT,CASSLWIGELFF
TRBJ2-2,13,few,TRBV9,NA,TGTGCCAGCAGCTTCCCGGTCACCGGGGAGCTGTTTTTT,CASSFPVTGELFF
TRBJ2-1,18,few,TRBV5-1,NA,TGCGCCAGCAGCCCCCCCCGTTTTAGCGGAGGCTCCTACAATGAGCAGTTCTTC,CASSPPRFSGGSYNEQFF
TRBJ1-2,14,NA,TRBV6-5,TRBD1,TGTGCCAGCAGTTTTGGGACAGGGGACTATGGCTACACCTTC,CASSFGTGDYGYTF
TRBJ1-5,13,NA,TRBV2,NA,TGTGCCATGGGCAGGGGAGTGATACAGCCCCAGCATTTT,CAMGRGVIQPQHF
TRBJ2-3,15,NA,TRBV15,NA,TGTGCCACCAGCAGAGAGAGTGCTCGCACAGATACGCAGTATTTT,CATSRESARTDTQYF
TRBJ1-1,12,few,TRBV2,NA,TGTGCCAGCAGTGGCGGGGGGAGTGAAGCTTTCTTT,CASSGGGSEAFF
TRBJ2-7,14,few,TRBV7-9,NA,TGTGCCAGCAGCAACGTCGGGGCTACCTACGAGCAGTACTTC,CASSNVGATYEQYF
TRBJ2-5,13,NA,TRBV5-1,NA,TGCGCCAGCAGCTACGAGTACCAAGAGACCCAGTACTTC,CASSYEYQETQYF
TRBJ1-2,12,NA,TRBV20-1,TRBD1,TGCAGTGCTCGGACAGGCGGTCGGGGCTACACCTTC,CSARTGGRGYTF
TRBJ2-3,15,NA,TRBV9,TRBD2,TGTGCCAGCAGCGCCGGACTAGGTCCCGCAGATACGCAGTATTTT,CASSAGLGPADTQYF
TRBJ2-1,11,NA,TRBV30,TRBD2,TGTGCCTGGAGTCACGGGACTAGGAAGTTCTTC,CAWSHGTRKFF
TRBJ2-1,15,NA,TRBV5-1,TRBD2,TGCGCCAGCAGCTTTATAGCGGGCACCTACAATGAGCAGTTCTTC,CASSFIAGTYNEQFF
TRBJ1-2,15,NA,TRBV10-3,NA,TGTGCCATCAGTGATGGGGTTGAGAGGGGCTATGGCTACACCTTC,CAISDGVERGYGYTF
TRBJ1-1,16,few,TRBV7-9,TRBD1,TGTGCCAGCAGCTCCGGGACAGGGGCGTTGAACACTGAAGCTTTCTTT,CASSSGTGALNTEAFF
TRBJ2-7,15,NA,TRBV20-1,TRBD1,TGCAGTGCTAGAGAGAGTAGCAGGGGGTTAGGCGAGCAGTACTTC,CSARESSRGLGEQYF
TRBJ1-5,16,NA,TRBV20-1,NA,TGCAGTGCTAGAGATTTATCAGGACGGGGCAATCAGCCCCAGCATTTT,CSARDLSGRGNQPQHF
TRBJ2-5,17,NA,TRBV4-2,TRBD2,TGTGCCAGCAGCCAGGGGACTAGCAGCCTCAGCGTAGAGACCCAGTACTTC,CASSQGTSSLSVETQYF
TRBJ1-2,16,few,TRBV5-1,TRBD1,TGCGCCAGCAGCGCCACCGGGACAGGGCTCGGCTATGGCTACACCTTC,CASSATGTGLGYGYTF
TRBJ2-1,15,few,TRBV5-1,NA,TGCGCCAGCAGCTTGTGGGCAGGGGAGGCGCATGAGCAGTTCTTC,CASSLWAGEAHEQFF
TRBJ2-7,17,few,TRBV7-8,TRBD1,TGTGCCAGCAGCTCCGGGACAGCTGGGGGTAGCTCCTACGAGCAGTACTTC,CASSSGTAGGSSYEQYF
TRBJ2-2,13,many,TRBV5-5,NA,TGTGCCAGCAGCTTATTAGGGACCGGGGAGCTGTTTTTT,CASSLLGTGELFF
TRBJ1-1,16,NA,TRBV20-1,NA,TGCAGTGCTAGGGGGGACACCCGAGGGCCGAACACTGAAGCTTTCTTT,CSARGDTRGPNTEAFF
TRBJ2-4,16,few,TRBV6-2/TRBV6-3,NA,TGTGCCAGCAGTTACGAGGAGACCCTAGCCAAAAACATTCAGTACTTC,CASSYEETLAKNIQYF
TRBJ1-5,15,NA,TRBV27,NA,TGTGCCAGCAGTTTAATGGGCATAGGCAATCAGCCCCAGCATTTT,CASSLMGIGNQPQHF
TRBJ2-7,14,NA,TRBV12-3/TRBV12-4,NA,TGTGCCAGCAGGGAGGGACACCAATCCTACGAGCAGTACTTC,CASREGHQSYEQYF
TRBJ2-2,15,NA,TRBV29-1,NA,TGCAGCGTTGTCCCCGCACGCGCGAACACCGGGGAGCTGTTTTTT,CSVVPARANTGELFF
TRBJ2-7,15,NA,TRBV7-6,TRBD1,TGTGCCAGCAGCTTAATAGTGGGACAGAACTACGAGCAGTACTTC,CASSLIVGQNYEQYF
TRBJ1-6,14,few,TRBV5-5,NA,TGTGCCAGCAGCTTGGAACGGAGCAATTCACCCCTCCACTTT,CASSLERSNSPLHF
TRBJ2-5,14,few,TRBV9,NA,TGTGCCAGCAGCGTAGGGTACGACCAAGAGACCCAGTACTTC,CASSVGYDQETQYF
TRBJ2-7,15,few,TRBV5-1,TRBD2,TGCGCCAGCAGCTTGATCTCGGCTAGCGGTTACGAGCAGTACTTC,CASSLISASGYEQYF
TRBJ1-1,14,NA,TRBV6-4,NA,TGTGCCAGCAGCCGGGGGGCAGAGGACACTGAAGCTTTCTTC,CASSRGAEDTEAFF
TRBJ2-7,14,few,TRBV11-3,NA,TGTGCCAGCAGCTTAGGTTATGGTTCCTACGAGCAGTACTTC,CASSLGYGSYEQYF
TRBJ1-6,13,many,TRBV20-1,NA,TGCAGTGCTAGTGTGAATACGGGTTCACCCCTCCACTTT,CSASVNTGSPLHF
TRBJ2-7,14,few,TRBV15,NA,TGTGCCACCAGCAGAGATTCAGGCCCCTACGAGCAGTACTTC,CATSRDSGPYEQYF
TRBJ2-4,14,NA,TRBV27,TRBD2,TGTGCCAGCAGTTTCCTAGCGGGGAAAAACATTCAGTACTTC,CASSFLAGKNIQYF